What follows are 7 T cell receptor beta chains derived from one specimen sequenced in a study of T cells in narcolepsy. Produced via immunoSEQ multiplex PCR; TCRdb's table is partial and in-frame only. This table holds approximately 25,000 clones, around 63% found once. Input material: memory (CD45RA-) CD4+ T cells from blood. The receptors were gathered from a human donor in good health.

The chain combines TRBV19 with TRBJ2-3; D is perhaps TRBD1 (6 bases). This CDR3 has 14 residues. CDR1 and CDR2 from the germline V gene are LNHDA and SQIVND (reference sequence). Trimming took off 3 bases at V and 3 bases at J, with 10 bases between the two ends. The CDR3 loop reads CASSMDSATDTQYF. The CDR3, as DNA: TGTGCCAGTAGTATGGACAGCGCTACAGATACGCAGTATTTT.

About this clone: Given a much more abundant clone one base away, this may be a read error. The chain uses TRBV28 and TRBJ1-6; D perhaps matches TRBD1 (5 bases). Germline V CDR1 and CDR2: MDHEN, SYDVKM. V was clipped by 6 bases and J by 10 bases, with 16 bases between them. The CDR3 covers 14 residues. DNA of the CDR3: TGTGCCAGCAGCCCCGGCGGCGACAGCTCACCCCTCCACTTT. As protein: CASSPGGDSSPLHF.

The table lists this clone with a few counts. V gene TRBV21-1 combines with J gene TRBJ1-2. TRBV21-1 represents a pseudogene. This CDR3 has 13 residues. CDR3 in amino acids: CASSPWEGYGYTF. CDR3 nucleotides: TGTGCCAGCAGCCCATGGGAAGGGTATGGCTACACCTTC.

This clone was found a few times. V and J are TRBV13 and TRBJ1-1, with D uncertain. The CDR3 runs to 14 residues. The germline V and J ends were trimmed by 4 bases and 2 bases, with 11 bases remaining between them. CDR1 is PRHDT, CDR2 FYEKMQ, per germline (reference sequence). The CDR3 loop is CASSYGRRNTEAFF. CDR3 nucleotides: TGTGCCAGCAGCTACGGACGGAGAAACACTGAAGCTTTCTTT.

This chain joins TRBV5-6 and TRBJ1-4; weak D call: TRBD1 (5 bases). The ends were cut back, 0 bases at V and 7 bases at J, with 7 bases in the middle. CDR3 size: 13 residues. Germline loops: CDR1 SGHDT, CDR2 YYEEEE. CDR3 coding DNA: TGTGCCAGCAGCTTGGGCCAGGGTGAAAAACTGTTTTTT. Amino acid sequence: CASSLGQGEKLFF.

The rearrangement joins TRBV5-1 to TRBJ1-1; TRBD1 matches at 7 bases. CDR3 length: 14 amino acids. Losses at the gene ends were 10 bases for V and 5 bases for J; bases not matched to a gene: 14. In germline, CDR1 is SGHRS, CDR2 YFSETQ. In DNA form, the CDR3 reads TGCGCCTCCCGCCAGGGGGATGTACTGACTGAAGCTTTCTTT. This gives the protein CASRQGDVLTEAFF.

CDR3 in DNA: TGCGCCAGCAGGCGGGAGGGCCCTCATGAGCAGTTCTTC. This codes for CASRREGPHEQFF. This chain connects TRBV5-1 to TRBJ2-1; 9 bases match TRBD2. Germline CDR1 is SGHRS and CDR2 is YFSETQ. Germline trimming cut 5 bases from V and 8 bases from J; bases unmatched to any gene: 5. The CDR3 loop spans 13 amino acids.